This T cell receptor (beta chain) originates from a study of long-term antiretroviral therapy in people with HIV. Points from the study as a whole: An increase in diversity followed ART, yet levels stayed below transplant donor controls. Pre-ART clonal expansion yielded clones that dominated the repertoire at all time points.

CDR1 MNHEY and CDR2 SVGAGI come from the germline V gene. CDR3 size: 15 residues. V gave up 4 bases and J gave up 6 bases, with 16 bases separating them. In the case of this clone: Its specificity is unknown.

The assay, immunoSEQ v3.0, was run at survey level. Only in-frame clones appear in the TCRdb table, and some are missing; sequencing was by immunoSEQ multiplex PCR. The table has about 48,000 clones, about 86% seen once; the top ten hold around 3%. The receptor was isolated from a woman under 30 with HIV. This sequence joins TRBV6-5 and TRBJ2-1; D is possibly TRBD1 or TRBD2 (5 bases each). The source material was unsorted PBMCs, sampled 0.8 years after starting antiretroviral therapy. In DNA, the CDR3 is TGTGCCAGCAGTTCCGCCCGGGGCTCGGGCAATGAGCAGTTCTTC. Its protein product is CASSSARGSGNEQFF.